These 2 T cell receptor beta chains originate from one sample sequenced in a study of molecular identifiers for immune sequencing clone quantification. TCRdb called the PCR reads again in MiXCR, with one record for every CDR3 protein. Here the sample spans about half a million distinct CDR3 sequences, about 20% being singletons. Specimen: naive CD8+ T cells from blood, with Jurkat cell RNA spiked in. The sample's subset: FACS-sorted CD8+CD4-CCR7+CD45RA+ naive T cells. These receptor sequences come from a human donor in good health. Some libraries in this study had Jurkat cell RNA spiked in.

V is TRBV19 and J is TRBJ2-5; tentatively, D is TRBD1 (6 bases). V was shortened by 1 base and J by 3 bases, with 15 bases between the two germline ends. The CDR3 has 16 residues. Germline lookup yields CDR1 LNHDA and CDR2 SQIVND (reference sequence). CDR3 nucleotide sequence: TGTGCCAGTAGTATAGGATCAATACAGGGAAAAGAGACCCAGTACTTC. This encodes CASSIGSIQGKETQYF.

This clonotype was detected many times. The rearrangement links TRBV29-1 to TRBJ1-2; 8 bases line up with TRBD1. The V and J ends lost 6 bases and 3 bases, in that order; junction bases with no gene match: 0. Per the germline V gene, CDR1 is SQVTM and CDR2 is ANQGSEA. The CDR3 runs to 11 residues. The CDR3 DNA follows: TGCAGCGTGGGACAGGACTATGGCTACACCTTC. This gives the protein CSVGQDYGYTF. The full variable domain, with the rest looked up from reference TRBV29-1 and TRBJ1-2, is SAVISQKPSRDICQRGTSLTIQCQVDSQVTMMFWYRQQPGQSLTLIATANQGSEATYESGFVIDKFPISRPNLTFSTLTVSNMSPEDSSIYLCSVGQDYGYTFGSGTRLTVV.